This TCR beta chain was identified during a study of blood T cell repertoires in COVID-19. Produced via immunoSEQ multiplex PCR; TCRdb's table is partial and in-frame only. This sample carries under 350,000 clones, 70% to 90% of them seen once, and the ten largest clones take around 4%. The sequenced sample consisted of PBMCs or T cells enriched from blood (not recorded which). The receptor's source is a woman aged 40 to 50 with acute COVID-19.

CDR3 protein: CASSLRQGRAEAFF. The CDR3 nucleotides are TGTGCCAGCAGCCTTCGACAGGGGAGGGCTGAAGCTTTCTTT. The chain has TRBV11-2 and TRBJ1-1; TRBD1 matches at 8 bases. From germline, CDR1 is SGHAT and CDR2 FQNNGV. V gave up 5 bases and J gave up 6 bases; unmatched junction bases: 8. This CDR3 region has 14 residues.